What follows are 30 T cell receptor beta chains derived from one specimen sequenced in a study of blood T cells in healthy people across ages. A J-beta primer mix and a sample-barcoded 5' primer were used in a second PCR of roughly 7 to 12 cycles. From the 5' RACE reads, TCRdb called clonotypes with MiXCR, one entry per CDR3 protein. The sample consists of about 1.7 million distinct CDR3 sequences, 28% of them appearing once. Sequences were obtained from blood. Receptor source: a woman between 25 and 40 years old in good health.

V usage is TRBV27 and J usage is TRBJ2-1, with D maybe TRBD1 (6 bases). Between the trimmed V and J ends, which lost 5 bases and 6 bases, there was a span of 17 bases. From germline, CDR1 is MNHEY and CDR2 SMNVEV (reference sequence). The CDR3 extends over 15 amino acids. The CDR3 DNA is TGTGCCAGCAGTCCCTTGGACAGAGCATCCAATGAGCAGTTCTTC. Its protein is CASSPLDRASNEQFF.

At least ten counts were recorded for this clonotype. The genes are TRBV12-3 or TRBV12-4 and TRBJ2-6, with no clear D. The CDR3 loop spans 14 amino acids. Trimming removed 6 bases from V and 4 bases from J, with 10 bases in between. The CDR3 is CASSPLGGANVLTF. The DNA for the CDR3 is TGTGCCAGCAGCCCCTTAGGAGGGGCCAACGTCCTGACTTTC.

The J gene is TRBJ2-3, the V gene TRBV5-1; D perhaps matches TRBD2 (6 bases). Looked up from germline, CDR1 is SGHRS and CDR2 is YFSETQ. V lost 0 bases and J 5 bases, leaving 16 bases between the germline ends. CDR3 length equals 16 residues. The CDR3 nucleotides are TGCGCCAGCAGCTTGGAAGGCGGGACCCCCGGAGATACGCAGTATTTT. It specifies CASSLEGGTPGDTQYF.

A remark on this clonotype: This likely reflects a read error, since a far larger clone is one base away. The chain combines TRBV18 with TRBJ2-5, with no clear D. The CDR3 consists of 13 residues. The germline V gene has CDR1 KGHSH and CDR2 LQKENI. In DNA, the CDR3 is TGTGCCGGCTCACCATCCGTCCAAGAGACCCAGTACTTC. Protein product: CAGSPSVQETQYF.

V usage is TRBV20-1 and J usage is TRBJ2-3, with TRBD2 identical over 12 bases. Germline lookup yields CDR1 DFQATT and CDR2 SNEGSKA (reference sequence). V shed 2 bases and J 1 base; nucleotides not matched to a gene: 10. This CDR3 has 18 amino acids. CDR3 DNA: TGCAGTGCTAGATACCCTAGCGGGGGGGTATGGGGCACAGATACGCAGTATTTT. The encoded protein is CSARYPSGGVWGTDTQYF.

The chain employs TRBV12-3 or TRBV12-4 and TRBJ2-2; 8 nucleotides match TRBD1. This CDR3 contains 15 residues. Trimming at V came to 6 bases and at J to 5 bases, leaving 8 bases not matched to a gene. CDR3 DNA sequence: TGTGCCAGCAGCCTTTACCAGGGGGCTACCGGGGAGCTGTTTTTT. It is translated as CASSLYQGATGELFF.

This clonotype was counted only a few times. The chain is built from TRBV7-2 and TRBJ2-3, with TRBD2 identical over 13 bases. The CDR3 is 16 amino acids. J lost 2 bases, V lost 5 bases, and 4 bases had no gene match. Germline-derived CDR1 and CDR2 are SGHTA and FQGNSA. The CDR3 DNA reads TGTGCCAGCAGCCGGACTAGCGGGAGCCCCACAGATACGCAGTATTTT. This sequence encodes CASSRTSGSPTDTQYF.

This chain links TRBV7-6 with TRBJ1-1; no definite D call. Germline assignment: CDR1 SGHVS and CDR2 FNYEAQ. The CDR3 is made up of 13 amino acids. The V end lost 5 bases, the J end lost 7 bases, and 14 bases lay between the germline ends. CDR3 nucleotides: TGTGCCAGCAGCACGCCGGGCCGGGGTGAAGCTTTCTTT. Amino acids: CASSTPGRGEAFF.

V is TRBV7-2 and J is TRBJ2-1; D uncertain. The V end lost 1 base, the J end lost 10 bases, and 17 bases lay between the germline ends. The CDR3 has 15 amino acids. Per germline, CDR1 SGHTA and CDR2 FQGNSA. As DNA, the CDR3 is TGTGCCAGCAGCTTAGACCGGCGGACCTCCTACGAGCAGTTCTTC. Its translation is CASSLDRRTSYEQFF.

This clonotype was seen only a few times. V gene TRBV7-3 combines with J gene TRBJ1-6; 8 bases are shared with TRBD1. Germline CDR1 is SGHTA and CDR2 is FQGTGA. The ends lost 5 bases at V and 10 bases at J; junction bases unmatched: 13. The CDR3 has 16 residues. The CDR3 DNA is TGTGCCAGCAGCGACAAGGACAGGGAACGGGGATCACCCCTCCACTTT. The encoded protein is CASSDKDRERGSPLHF.

Comment on this clonotype: A much bigger clone sits one base away, suggesting this may be a read error. Here the CDR3 DNA reads TGCAGCGTCCACGGGACAGGGGGCTACAATGAGCAGTACTTC. The encoded protein is CSVHGTGGYNEQYF. The gene calls are TRBV29-1 and TRBJ2-4; TRBD1 aligns across 12 bases. Germline CDR1 reads SQVTM; CDR2 reads ANQGSEA. V lost 6 bases to trimming and J lost 13 bases; unmatched junction nucleotides: 13. This CDR3 spans 14 amino acids.

This clonotype was seen repeatedly, ten times or more. The chain links TRBV12-3 or TRBV12-4 to TRBJ2-4; possibly TRBD2 for D (6 bases). V gave up 5 bases and J gave up 6 bases, with 14 bases separating them. The CDR3 is made up of 14 amino acids. The CDR3 loop is CASSRGGRGNIQYF. The CDR3 DNA reads as TGTGCCAGCAGTCGTGGGGGGAGAGGAAACATTCAGTACTTC.

The chain employs TRBV11-2 and TRBJ2-7; a possible D gene is TRBD2 (5 bases). With 0 bases removed from V and 7 bases from J, the gap between germline ends came to 10 bases. Germline V lookup: CDR1 SGHAT, CDR2 FQNNGV. The CDR3 has 13 residues. The CDR3 coding sequence is TGTGCCAGCAGCTTAGAAGTCCGGAGGGAGCAGTACTTC. It encodes CASSLEVRREQYF. The whole variable domain, remainder taken from reference TRBV11-2 and TRBJ2-7, is EAGVAQSPRYKIIEKRQSVAFWCNPISGHATLYWYQQILGQGPKLLIQFQNNGVVDDSQLPKDRFSAERLKGVDSTLKIQPAKLEDSAVYLCASSLEVRREQYFGPGTRLTVT.

This clonotype was recorded at least ten times. V gene TRBV5-1 combines with J gene TRBJ2-1; D is possibly TRBD2 (5 bases). Trimming removed 4 bases at V and 7 bases at J, with 15 bases between. From germline, CDR1 is SGHRS and CDR2 YFSETQ. The CDR3 has 14 residues. The CDR3 DNA follows: TGCGCCAGCAGCCGGGGTCGTGGGCCAAATGAGCAGTTCTTC. Amino acid sequence: CASSRGRGPNEQFF. Based on the CDR3 plus reference TRBV5-1 and TRBJ2-1, the full variable domain is KAGVTQTPRYLIKTRGQQVTLSCSPISGHRSVSWYQQTPGQGLQFLFEYFSETQRNKGNFPGRFSGRQFSNSRSEMNVSTLELGDSALYLCASSRGRGPNEQFFGPGTRLTVL.

The rearrangement joins TRBV11-2 to TRBJ2-5; 10 positions match TRBD2. The CDR3 sequence is 17 residues long. V lost 2 bases, J lost 2 bases, and 8 bases stayed unmatched. Germline CDR1 is SGHAT and CDR2 is FQNNGV. The CDR3 bases are TGTGCCAGCAGCTTATCCCTAGCGGGAGCCATACAAGAGACCCAGTACTTC. Protein: CASSLSLAGAIQETQYF.

This rearrangement joins TRBV3-1 to TRBJ1-5, with TRBD1 as a possible D gene (6 bases). The length of the CDR3 is 14 residues. Trimming left V 4 bases short and J 3 bases short, with 10 bases between. Germline V gene lookup returns CDR1 LGHDT and CDR2 YNNKEL (reference sequence). CDR3 sequence reads: CASSPWTDNQPQHF. The CDR3, as DNA: TGTGCCAGCAGCCCCTGGACAGACAATCAGCCCCAGCATTTT.

The gene calls are TRBV5-1 and TRBJ2-5; 8 positions match TRBD1. With V trimmed by 4 bases and J by 5 bases, 7 bases remained unmatched. Germline V gene sequence: CDR1 SGHRS, CDR2 YFSETQ. The CDR3 extends over 14 amino acids. Here the CDR3 DNA reads TGCGCCAGCAGCCAGGGACAGGCCTTGGAGACCCAGTACTTC. As protein: CASSQGQALETQYF.

The table lists this clonotype with a few counts. The V gene is TRBV30, the J gene TRBJ2-1; 12 bases map to TRBD2. After removal of 3 bases from V and 9 bases from J, the junction contained 6 bases not matched to a gene. Germline assignment: CDR1 GTSNPN and CDR2 SVGIG (reference sequence). This CDR3 is built from 14 residues. The CDR3 region is CAWSTTSGRGEQFF. The CDR3 bases are TGTGCCTGGAGCACGACTAGCGGGAGAGGTGAGCAGTTCTTC.

The chain employs TRBV28 and TRBJ2-7; 11 nucleotides line up with TRBD2. The CDR3 length is 15 residues. Germline values: CDR1 MDHEN, CDR2 SYDVKM. V shed 4 bases and J 5 bases; nucleotides not matched to a gene: 7. For the CDR3, the DNA is TGTGCCAGCAGTTCGATAGCGGGGGGGCGGAACGAGCAGTACTTC. This encodes CASSSIAGGRNEQYF.

The chain carries TRBV10-3 and TRBJ2-5; D is possibly TRBD1 or TRBD2 (5 bases each). The ends were cut back, 0 bases at V and 4 bases at J, with 15 bases in the middle. Germline assignment: CDR1 ENHRY and CDR2 SYGVKD. The length of the CDR3 is 16 residues. This CDR3 is CAISESPIGAGETQYF. The CDR3 DNA is TGTGCCATCAGTGAGTCTCCGATCGGGGCGGGAGAGACCCAGTACTTC.

Notes on this clonotype: This could be a read error, since a much larger clone is one nucleotide away. Written as DNA, the CDR3 is TGTGCCAGCAGTGGGGGATCTGCAACTAATGAAAAACTGTTTTTT. Protein: CASSGGSATNEKLFF. J is TRBJ1-4 and V is TRBV28; perhaps TRBD1 as D (5 bases). The V end lost 5 bases, the J end lost 0 bases, and 10 bases lay between the germline ends. Germline V gene lookup returns CDR1 MDHEN and CDR2 SYDVKM. The CDR3 totals 15 residues.

In the case of this clonotype: A read error may account for a junction end that differs from germline. The J gene is TRBJ2-1, the V gene TRBV5-1; 7 bases fit TRBD1. CDR3 size: 13 residues. Looked up from germline, CDR1 is SGHRS and CDR2 is YFSETQ. The CDR3 reads CAGSLATGNEQFF. The DNA of the CDR3 is TGCGCCGGCAGCTTGGCGACAGGGAATGAGCAGTTCTTC. The full variable domain, in which reference TRBV5-1 and TRBJ2-1 provide the parts outside the CDR3, is KAGVTQTPRYLIKTRGQQVTLSCSPISGHRSVSWYQQTPGQGLQFLFEYFSETQRNKGNFPGRFSGRQFSNSRSEMNVSTLELGDSALYLCAGSLATGNEQFFGPGTRLTVL.

Regarding this clonotype: The junction and the germline gene differ at one end; a read error may be behind it. V gene TRBV11-2 combines with J gene TRBJ1-2, with D perhaps matching TRBD1 (5 bases). The CDR3 runs 16 residues. The V gene's germline CDR1 is SGHAT and CDR2 FQNNGV. Here the CDR3 DNA reads TGTGCCAGCAGCTTAGACAGGACACGATCTAACTGTGGCTACACCTTC. Protein sequence: CASSLDRTRSNCGYTF.

There are a few counts of this clonotype. Germline is not matched at one junction end, which may reflect a read error. CDR3 loop: CASSPRQTNTEAFF. The DNA for the CDR3 is TGTGCTAGCTCACCAAGGCAGACTAACACTGAAGCTTTCTTT. The chain couples TRBV18 to TRBJ1-1; no clear D. The CDR3 runs 14 residues. Germline CDR1 reads KGHSH; CDR2 reads LQKENI.

This clonotype has more than one count but fewer than ten. V and J are TRBV12-3 or TRBV12-4 and TRBJ2-5; D is ambiguous. CDR3 length equals 15 residues. Trimming took off 3 bases at V and 5 bases at J, with 16 bases between the two ends. CDR3 sequence: CASSFGDNFGETQYF. For the CDR3, the DNA is TGTGCCAGCAGTTTTGGGGATAACTTCGGGGAGACCCAGTACTTC.

The CDR3 DNA reads TGTGCCAGCAAGACAGGGGGCCGGGGTCAGCCCCAGCATTTT. It translates to CASKTGGRGQPQHF. The V and J genes are TRBV6-6 and TRBJ1-5, with 10 bases lining up with TRBD1. Trimming cost V 7 bases and J 6 bases; bases outside gene matches: 6. The CDR3 has 14 residues. Germline CDR1 MNHNY, CDR2 SVGAGI (reference sequence).

This clonotype was detected a few times. The rearrangement joins TRBV3-1 to TRBJ1-1; D gene uncertain. Trimming removed 0 bases at V and 4 bases at J, with 9 bases between. The CDR3 sequence is 14 residues long. CDR1 and CDR2 (germline): LGHDT, YNNKEL (reference sequence). CDR3 residues: CASSQDNGGTEAFF. The CDR3 nucleotides are TGTGCCAGCAGCCAAGATAATGGAGGCACTGAAGCTTTCTTT.

The CDR3 protein is CASRDLAGGNNEQFF. DNA for the CDR3: TGTGCCAGCAGGGATCTAGCGGGGGGCAACAATGAGCAGTTCTTC. J is TRBJ2-1 and V is TRBV2, with 11 nucleotides matching TRBD2. The junction had 6 bases not matched to a gene; V was cut back by 6 bases and J by 5 bases. Germline CDR1 and CDR2: SNHLY and FYNNEI. The CDR3 has 15 amino acids.

The V gene is TRBV12-3 or TRBV12-4, the J gene TRBJ2-7; 11 nucleotides align to TRBD2. This CDR3 is 17 amino acids long. V was clipped by 5 bases and J by 0 bases; unmatched bases: 9. The CDR3 spells CASSIGLAGPFSYEQYF. The CDR3 coding sequence is TGTGCCAGCAGTATTGGACTAGCGGGCCCTTTCTCCTACGAGCAGTACTTC.

The V and J genes are TRBV20-1 and TRBJ2-1; D not resolved. The length of the CDR3 is 10 residues. Deletions cut 6 bases from V and 6 bases from J, with 6 bases between. Germline loops: CDR1 DFQATT, CDR2 SNEGSKA (reference sequence). The CDR3 DNA sequence: TGCAGTGCGCTTGGCAATGAGCAGTTCTTC. This encodes CSALGNEQFF.